These T cell receptor beta chains were read from a single sample in a study of blood T cell repertoires in COVID-19. TCRdb's copy holds only in-frame clones and misses some; the assay was immunoSEQ multiplex PCR. The sample shows roughly 220,000 clones, approximately 84% of them seen only once. The sequencing input was peripheral blood. All receptors derive from a man older than 75 with acute or convalescent COVID-19. The CDR3 runs from the conserved cysteine through the conserved F or W. D genes are given only for firm matches. Rows may omit the clone size; those that give it use once, few, many or a size class.

cdr3_nt: TGTGCCAGCAGGGGACTAGCGGGAACCGGGGAGCTGTTTTTT
cdr3_aa: CASRGLAGTGELFF
clone_size: once
v_call: TRBV6-5
j_call: TRBJ2-2
d_call: TRBD2

cdr3_nt: TGTGCCAGCAGCCGCAGACAGGGAACTGAAGCTTTCTTT
cdr3_aa: CASSRRQGTEAFF
clone_size: .
v_call: TRBV7-2
j_call: TRBJ1-1
d_call: TRBD1

cdr3_nt: TGTGCCAGTAGTATTACAGCCTATAGCAATCAGCCCCAGCATTTT
cdr3_aa: CASSITAYSNQPQHF
clone_size: .
v_call: TRBV19
j_call: TRBJ1-5
d_call: .

cdr3_nt: TGTGCCAGCAGTTTAGTAGAGGGGGGGGCTTTGTATTTT
cdr3_aa: CASSLVEGGALYF
clone_size: .
v_call: TRBV12-3/TRBV12-4
j_call: TRBJ2-3
d_call: .

cdr3_nt: TGTGCCAGCAGCGTAGGGGCGGGCACTGAAGCTTTCTTT
cdr3_aa: CASSVGAGTEAFF
clone_size: .
v_call: TRBV9
j_call: TRBJ1-1
d_call: .

cdr3_nt: TGTGCCACCAGCAGAGGCAGGGCCCTTTCTGACGGTGAGCAGTTCTTC
cdr3_aa: CATSRGRALSDGEQFF
clone_size: few
v_call: TRBV15
j_call: TRBJ2-1
d_call: .

cdr3_nt: TGTGCCACCAGCAGAGATCAGCGGGGCTGGACTGAAAAACTGTTTTTT
cdr3_aa: CATSRDQRGWTEKLFF
clone_size: .
v_call: TRBV15
j_call: TRBJ1-4
d_call: .

cdr3_nt: TGCAGCGTTGACCCGGGGTACAGGGACACTGAAGCTTTCTTT
cdr3_aa: CSVDPGYRDTEAFF
clone_size: .
v_call: TRBV29-1
j_call: TRBJ1-1
d_call: .

cdr3_nt: TGTGCCAGCAGTACCGCGCCCGGAGCGGGAGGTTTACATACGCAGTATTTT
cdr3_aa: CASSTAPGAGGLHTQYF
clone_size: .
v_call: TRBV25-1
j_call: TRBJ2-3
d_call: TRBD2

cdr3_nt: TGTGCCAGCAGCCAAGCGGTGACAGCCAATTCACCCCTCCACTTT
cdr3_aa: CASSQAVTANSPLHF
clone_size: .
v_call: TRBV3-1/TRBV3-2
j_call: TRBJ1-6
d_call: .

cdr3_nt: TGTGCCAGCAGCCCTACCGGGACTAGCGGATACTACGAGCAGTACTTC
cdr3_aa: CASSPTGTSGYYEQYF
clone_size: .
v_call: TRBV7-6
j_call: TRBJ2-7
d_call: TRBD2

cdr3_nt: TGTGCCATCAGTGTAAACTATAACTACGAGCAGTACTTC
cdr3_aa: CAISVNYNYEQYF
clone_size: .
v_call: TRBV10-3
j_call: TRBJ2-7
d_call: .

cdr3_nt: TGTGCCAGCAGCCCAACCCTCGGGACTAGCGGGAGGGCCTCCGGGGAGCTGTTTTTT
cdr3_aa: CASSPTLGTSGRASGELFF
clone_size: once
v_call: TRBV7-2
j_call: TRBJ2-2
d_call: TRBD2

cdr3_nt: TGTGCCAGCAGTTCCGGGAGAGAGGCCTACGAGCAGTACTTC
cdr3_aa: CASSSGREAYEQYF
clone_size: .
v_call: TRBV28
j_call: TRBJ2-7
d_call: .

cdr3_nt: TGTGCCAGCAGCCAAGACGCCCCGGGACTAGCGGGTTACAATGAGCAGTTCTTC
cdr3_aa: CASSQDAPGLAGYNEQFF
clone_size: .
v_call: TRBV4-2
j_call: TRBJ2-1
d_call: TRBD2

cdr3_nt: TGTGCCAGCAGCCGCGGTGGACAGAGAGAGACCCAGTACTTC
cdr3_aa: CASSRGGQRETQYF
clone_size: .
v_call: TRBV7-3
j_call: TRBJ2-5
d_call: .

cdr3_nt: TGTGCCAGCAGCGAGCAAAGTAGCACCGGGGAGCTGTTTTTT
cdr3_aa: CASSEQSSTGELFF
clone_size: .
v_call: TRBV7-9
j_call: TRBJ2-2
d_call: .

cdr3_nt: TGTGCCAGCAGCCAAACAGCGGGAGCTTTAGGCACCGGGGAGCTGTTTTTT
cdr3_aa: CASSQTAGALGTGELFF
clone_size: .
v_call: TRBV3-1/TRBV3-2
j_call: TRBJ2-2
d_call: TRBD2

cdr3_nt: TGTGCCAGCAGTGAATCCGGGACAGGGGGTGTGAATGAGCAGTTCTTC
cdr3_aa: CASSESGTGGVNEQFF
clone_size: .
v_call: TRBV25-1
j_call: TRBJ2-1
d_call: TRBD1

cdr3_nt: TGTGCCAGCAGCTTAGCCCCGGGGGACAGGGTTTATGGCTACACCTTC
cdr3_aa: CASSLAPGDRVYGYTF
clone_size: once
v_call: TRBV7-9
j_call: TRBJ1-2
d_call: TRBD1

cdr3_nt: TGTGCCAGCAGCACTCATACAGGGGGCGTAAGCACCGGGGAGCTGTTTTTT
cdr3_aa: CASSTHTGGVSTGELFF
clone_size: once
v_call: TRBV7-2
j_call: TRBJ2-2
d_call: TRBD1

cdr3_nt: TGTGCCAGCAGTGGATCGGGGATAAGCACAGATACGCAGTATTTT
cdr3_aa: CASSGSGISTDTQYF
clone_size: .
v_call: TRBV9
j_call: TRBJ2-3
d_call: .

cdr3_nt: TGTGCCAGCAGCGGGGCAGGGGGCAAAGCTTTCTTT
cdr3_aa: CASSGAGGKAFF
clone_size: .
v_call: TRBV12-3/TRBV12-4
j_call: TRBJ1-1
d_call: TRBD1

cdr3_nt: TGTGCCAGCTCACCATACACAGATACGCAGTATTTT
cdr3_aa: CASSPYTDTQYF
clone_size: .
v_call: TRBV18
j_call: TRBJ2-3
d_call: .

cdr3_nt: TGTGCCAGCACACACGGGAGGGGAGCCCCCGGGGAGCTGTTTTTT
cdr3_aa: CASTHGRGAPGELFF
clone_size: once
v_call: TRBV21-1
j_call: TRBJ2-2
d_call: .

cdr3_nt: TGCAGCGTTGCTCAGCGGGAGCCTTCAGATACGCAGTATTTT
cdr3_aa: CSVAQREPSDTQYF
clone_size: .
v_call: TRBV29-1
j_call: TRBJ2-3
d_call: TRBD2

cdr3_nt: TGTGCCAGCAGCCCGACTAGCGGGGGACACAATGAGCAGTTCTTC
cdr3_aa: CASSPTSGGHNEQFF
clone_size: .
v_call: TRBV11-2
j_call: TRBJ2-1
d_call: TRBD2

cdr3_nt: TGTGCCAGCACGGGAGGGACAGCTAATCAGCCCCAGCATTTT
cdr3_aa: CASTGGTANQPQHF
clone_size: .
v_call: TRBV2
j_call: TRBJ1-5
d_call: TRBD1

cdr3_nt: TGTGCCAGCAGTTTCGCGGGAGGAGGGAATGAGCAGTTCTTC
cdr3_aa: CASSFAGGGNEQFF
clone_size: .
v_call: TRBV28
j_call: TRBJ2-1
d_call: TRBD2

cdr3_nt: TGTGCCAGCTCACCACCGCCGAGCCTTTACAATGAGCAGTTCTTC
cdr3_aa: CASSPPPSLYNEQFF
clone_size: few
v_call: TRBV18
j_call: TRBJ2-1
d_call: .

cdr3_nt: TGCAGCGGGAGGGATACCTACGAGCAGTACTTC
cdr3_aa: CSGRDTYEQYF
clone_size: .
v_call: TRBV29-1
j_call: TRBJ2-7
d_call: .

cdr3_nt: TGCAGTGCTAGTACAGGGGCAACCTACGAGCAGTACTTC
cdr3_aa: CSASTGATYEQYF
clone_size: .
v_call: TRBV20-1
j_call: TRBJ2-7
d_call: TRBD1

cdr3_nt: TGCGCCAGCAGCTTGGTTACTAGCTCCTCCTCCTACGAGCAGTACTTC
cdr3_aa: CASSLVTSSSSYEQYF
clone_size: once
v_call: TRBV5-1
j_call: TRBJ2-7
d_call: .

cdr3_nt: TGTGCCAGCTCACCACCGGGAGGGCTCCAAGAGACCCAGTACTTC
cdr3_aa: CASSPPGGLQETQYF
clone_size: .
v_call: TRBV18
j_call: TRBJ2-5
d_call: TRBD2

cdr3_nt: TGCGCCAGCAGCCCGGGACAGCCAGATAATTCACCCCTCCACTTT
cdr3_aa: CASSPGQPDNSPLHF
clone_size: .
v_call: TRBV5-1
j_call: TRBJ1-6
d_call: TRBD1

cdr3_nt: TGTGCCAGTCGGGCAGGGGTATTCGGAACCTACGAGCAGTACTTC
cdr3_aa: CASRAGVFGTYEQYF
clone_size: .
v_call: TRBV27
j_call: TRBJ2-7
d_call: .